The 3 T cell receptor beta chains listed next were all sequenced from one sample in a study of blood T cell repertoires in COVID-19. Sequencing was performed with immunoSEQ multiplex PCR; in TCRdb, only in-frame clones are kept and a portion is missing. Seen here are about 60,000 clones, approximately 83% observed once, and the top ten hold roughly 10%. Material: peripheral blood. Every receptor here comes from a man aged 25 to 45 with COVID-19, enrolled during active disease.

This sequence joins TRBV4-2 and TRBJ1-3; TRBD1 is a possible D gene (6 bases). Trimming shortened V by 0 bases and J by 3 bases, and 12 bases separated the two germline ends. CDR3 length equals 16 residues. Per germline, CDR1 LGHNA and CDR2 YNFKEQ. The CDR3 sequence: CASSQDPGRGGNTIYF. The CDR3 DNA reads as TGTGCCAGCAGCCAAGATCCCGGCAGGGGTGGAAACACCATATATTTT.

The chain combines TRBV19 with TRBJ2-2; tentatively, D is TRBD2 (6 bases). The CDR3 spans 19 residues. Germline assignment: CDR1 LNHDA and CDR2 SQIVND (reference sequence). The germline V and J ends were trimmed by 11 bases and 0 bases, with 28 bases remaining between them. The chain's CDR3 is CAAGRETEVWVANTGELFF. As DNA, the CDR3 is TGTGCCGCCGGGCGGGAAACAGAAGTGTGGGTTGCGAACACCGGGGAGCTGTTTTTT.

Comments on this clone: This specimen includes other DNA sequences encoding the same CDR3. The chain recombines TRBV3-1 (or the pseudogene TRBV3-2) with TRBJ1-2, with a possible D match to TRBD1 (6 bases). Germline V gene data show CDR1 as LGHDT and CDR2 as YNNKEL (reference sequence). V shed 5 bases and J shed 4 bases, with 20 bases lying between them. The CDR3 is made up of 16 amino acids. The CDR3 nucleotides are TGTGCCAGCAGCTTTCGGACGGGGGGCGACGGCTATGGCTACACCTTC. Its protein product is CASSFRTGGDGYGYTF.